One sample yielded the 13 T cell receptor beta chains listed below, sequenced in a study of blood T cells in healthy people across ages (dated by TCRdb to the mid-2010s). Library generation was performed with 5' RACE. A second about 6 to 11 cycle PCR used a sample-barcoded 5' primer and a J-beta primer mix. TCRdb's own reprocessing of the public reads used fastp at Q25 and MiXCR and kept productive beta chains. Duplicate CDR3 protein sequences are folded into a single record with the most common DNA and genes. For this sample there are 1.5 million to 2 million distinct CDR3 sequences; roughly two fifths appear just once. More than 20% of the sample is taken by the ten largest. Specimen: blood. The receptors were sampled from a human donor in good health.

The rearrangement links TRBV5-5 to TRBJ2-7; TRBD2 might be the D (6 bases). CDR1 is SGHKS, CDR2 YYEKEE, per germline (reference sequence). V was cut by 4 bases and J by 2 bases, with 16 bases left in between. The CDR3 loop spans 15 amino acids. CDR3 sequence reads: CASSRDSGSPYEQYF. CDR3 in DNA: TGTGCCAGCAGCCGGGACTCCGGGAGCCCCTACGAGCAGTACTTC.

This clonotype has just a few counts. V gene TRBV18 combines with J gene TRBJ1-6; D is perhaps TRBD1 (5 bases). The CDR3 covers 14 residues. The V gene lost 2 bases and the J gene lost 10 bases, with 12 bases spanning the gap. Germline CDR1 KGHSH, CDR2 LQKENI. DNA for the CDR3: TGTGCCAGCTCACCAGGGAAGAGGGGCTCACCCCTCCACTTT. Its protein product is CASSPGKRGSPLHF.

This clonotype has just a few counts. The chain combines TRBV7-2 with TRBJ2-7; a possible D gene is TRBD2 (6 bases). The CDR3 runs 16 residues. Trimming removed 5 bases at V and 2 bases at J, with 19 bases between. Germline assignment: CDR1 SGHTA and CDR2 FQGNSA. CDR3 loop: CASSHINLGGAYEQYF. Written as DNA, the CDR3 is TGTGCCAGCAGCCACATAAACCTAGGAGGGGCCTACGAGCAGTACTTC.

The chain couples TRBV5-5 to TRBJ1-2, with 7 nucleotides matching TRBD1. The trim removed 5 bases at V and 0 bases at J, leaving 4 bases unmatched. The germline CDR1 and CDR2 sequences are SGHKS and YYEKEE (reference sequence). The CDR3 has 14 residues. The chain's CDR3 is CASSWGQSNYGYTF. In DNA form, the CDR3 reads TGTGCCAGCAGTTGGGGACAGTCTAACTATGGCTACACCTTC.

This chain links TRBV6-6 with TRBJ1-4, with D perhaps TRBD1 (6 bases). The germline CDR1 and CDR2 sequences are MNHNY and SVGAGI (reference sequence). This CDR3 spans 16 amino acids. V dropped 2 bases and J dropped 5 bases, with 15 bases sitting between them. Here the CDR3 DNA reads TGTGCCAGCAGTTACCTGCCGGGGGGCACCAATGAAAAACTGTTTTTT. It encodes CASSYLPGGTNEKLFF.

The genes are TRBV29-1 and TRBJ1-2, with TRBD1 matching over 7 bases. After removal of 6 bases from V and 0 bases from J, the junction contained 4 bases not matched to a gene. CDR3 length equals 13 residues. Germline lookup yields CDR1 SQVTM and CDR2 ANQGSEA. The DNA for the CDR3 is TGCAGCGTACAGGGGTCCTCTAACTATGGCTACACCTTC. It is translated as CSVQGSSNYGYTF.

This clonotype was seen a handful of times. The chain combines TRBV7-9 with TRBJ1-1, with 8 positions matching TRBD1. J gave up 4 bases and V 6 bases, and 7 bases lay outside the gene matches. The CDR3 consists of 14 residues. Germline loops: CDR1 SEHNR, CDR2 FQNEAQ (reference sequence). The DNA for the CDR3 is TGTGCCAGCAGTCGGCCAGGGGGCCTCACTGAAGCTTTCTTT. The encoded protein is CASSRPGGLTEAFF.

This clonotype was seen a single time. A junction boundary mismatches the germline segment, possibly from a read error. The V call is TRBV5-5, the J call TRBJ2-7; 8 bases map to TRBD2. TRBJ2-5 matches the DNA end more closely, so the J call is doubtful. This CDR3 is 14 amino acids long. Germline assignment: CDR1 SGHKS and CDR2 YYEKEE (reference sequence). Here the CDR3 reads CVSSFGLAEETQYF. In DNA, the CDR3 is TGTGTCAGCAGCTTTGGACTAGCCGAAGAGACCCAGTACTTC.

The rearrangement joins TRBV28 to TRBJ2-7; TRBD2 might be the D (6 bases). This CDR3 is 15 amino acids long. The V end lost 1 base, the J end lost 2 bases, and 12 bases lay between the germline ends. Germline loops: CDR1 MDHEN, CDR2 SYDVKM. The CDR3 DNA is TGTGCCAGCAGTTTATTCGGGACTTACGCCTACGAGCAGTACTTC. Residues: CASSLFGTYAYEQYF.

Regarding this clonotype: The junction does not match germline at one end; this may be a read error. This chain links TRBV9 with TRBJ1-4; TRBD1 agrees at 10 bases. CDR3 length: 15 amino acids. Per the germline V gene, CDR1 is SGDLS and CDR2 is YYNGEE. For the CDR3, the DNA is TGTGCCAGCAGCCATGGACAGGGGGTAAATGGAAAACTGTTTTTT. Translation gives CASSHGQGVNGKLFF.

V is TRBV4-3 and J is TRBJ1-5; TRBD1 might be the D (6 bases). V was cut by 4 bases and J by 6 bases, with 16 bases left in between. This CDR3 region has 15 residues. Germline loops: CDR1 LGHNA, CDR2 YSLEER. CDR3 nucleotides: TGCGCCAGCAGCCCAGCATACAGGGAATCTCAGCCCCAGCATTTT. This codes for CASSPAYRESQPQHF.

This clonotype was found a few times. This sequence joins TRBV10-3 and TRBJ1-2; the D gene is possibly TRBD1 (5 bases). Per the germline V gene, CDR1 is ENHRY and CDR2 is SYGVKD. V was trimmed by 1 base and J by 4 bases, leaving 13 bases between them. The CDR3 covers 15 residues. In DNA, the CDR3 is TGTGCCATCAGTGAGTTCGGGGGTTCGAGCTATGGCTACACCTTC. This gives the protein CAISEFGGSSYGYTF.

CDR3 coding DNA: TGTGCCAGCAGCCACAACTTGGGGGACGGGAATGAGCAGTTCTTC. It is translated as CASSHNLGDGNEQFF. The chain combines TRBV4-2 with TRBJ2-1; possibly TRBD1 or TRBD2 for D (5 bases each). CDR1 and CDR2 (germline): LGHNA, YNFKEQ. Trimming removed 3 bases from V and 7 bases from J, with 16 bases in between. The CDR3 runs to 15 residues.